A single sample is the source of the 20 T cell receptor beta chains below, sequenced in a study of follicular helper T cells after annual influenza vaccination (dated by TCRdb to the late 2010s). In light of the paper, this sample's time point label describes: 2014-2015 season, 7 days after vaccination. The library was made by the immunoSEQ multiplex PCR assay. TCRdb obtained this table from immuneACCESS and retained in-frame rearrangements with V and J assigned. These tables miss some clones; where compared with another copy, unresolved V genes account for less than half of the shortfall, and the remainder is unexplained. For this sample there are about 890 clones; 80% to 90% appear just once. The leading ten clones occupy more than 5% of the sample. The sequenced sample was CXCR5+ CD38+ circulating T follicular helper cells from blood, obtained 7 days after influenza vaccination. The sample's cell subset or site, from its label and the paper: circulating Tfh, non-naive CD4+CXCR5+PD-1+ (ICOS+CD38+ or ICOS-CD38-). These receptor sequences come from an adult who received the influenza vaccine.

The gene calls are TRBV2 and TRBJ1-3; no clear D gene. V was cut by 6 bases and J by 3 bases, with 15 bases left in between. The CDR3 is made up of 15 amino acids. The germline V gene encodes CDR1 SNHLY and CDR2 FYNNEI. The CDR3 coding sequence is TGTGCCAGCAGAATGCCTTTGGGAGGTGGAAACACCATATATTTT. Its protein is CASRMPLGGGNTIYF.

This chain joins TRBV9 and TRBJ1-1; D not resolved. Germline CDR1 is SGDLS and CDR2 is YYNGEE. V was cut by 1 base and J by 10 bases, with 17 bases left in between. CDR3 length: 14 amino acids. The CDR3 sequence: CASSVTTSFLGAFF. The DNA for the CDR3 is TGTGCCAGCAGCGTAACGACATCCTTTTTGGGAGCTTTCTTT. The full variable domain, with the rest looked up from reference TRBV9 and TRBJ1-1, is DSGVTQTPKHLITATGQRVTLRCSPRSGDLSVYWYQQSLDQGLQFLIQYYNGEERAKGNILERFSAQQFPDLHSELNLSSLELGDSALYFCASSVTTSFLGAFFGQGTRLTVV.

This chain joins TRBV5-1 and TRBJ2-3; D unclear. Trimming took off 0 bases at V and 5 bases at J, with 7 bases between the two ends. This CDR3 contains 13 residues. CDR1 and CDR2 from the germline V gene are SGHRS and YFSETQ. As DNA, the CDR3 is TGCGCCAGCAGCTTGGCTACAGAAGATACGCAGTATTTT. This encodes CASSLATEDTQYF.

The rearrangement links TRBV9 to TRBJ2-2, with a tentative D call TRBD1 (5 bases). This CDR3 is built from 13 residues. CDR1 and CDR2 from the germline V gene are SGDLS and YYNGEE. Trimming pared 4 bases from V and 5 bases from J, leaving 9 bases between. The CDR3 DNA reads as TGTGCCAGCAGCAGGACACATACCGGGGAGCTGTTTTTT. Translation gives CASSRTHTGELFF.

V is TRBV2 and J is TRBJ1-1; possible D gene TRBD1, 5 bases. The CDR3 is made up of 13 amino acids. The germline gives CDR1 SNHLY, CDR2 FYNNEI. Trimming cost V 3 bases and J 1 base, with 6 bases left between them. The CDR3 loop is CASSDDRNTEAFF. In DNA form, the CDR3 reads TGTGCCAGCAGTGACGACAGGAACACTGAAGCTTTCTTT.

V gene TRBV5-1 combines with J gene TRBJ2-1; TRBD1 matches at 10 bases. CDR1 and CDR2 (germline): SGHRS, YFSETQ. After removal of 0 bases from V and 2 bases from J, the junction contained 2 bases not matched to a gene. The CDR3 is 16 residues long. CDR3 nucleotides: TGCGCCAGCAGCTTGGAGGGACAGGGGACCTACAATGAGCAGTTCTTC. This gives the protein CASSLEGQGTYNEQFF. Drawing the rest from reference TRBV5-1 and TRBJ2-1, the complete variable domain is KAGVTQTPRYLIKTRGQQVTLSCSPISGHRSVSWYQQTPGQGLQFLFEYFSETQRNKGNFPGRFSGRQFSNSRSEMNVSTLELGDSALYLCASSLEGQGTYNEQFFGPGTRLTVL.

The V gene is TRBV5-1, the J gene TRBJ1-1; 9 positions agree with TRBD1. The CDR3 sequence is 15 residues long. The junction had 6 bases not matched to a gene; V was cut back by 1 base and J by 5 bases. Germline-derived CDR1 and CDR2 are SGHRS and YFSETQ. CDR3 residues: CASSLQGQGITEAFF. The CDR3 DNA follows: TGCGCCAGCAGCTTGCAGGGACAGGGAATAACTGAAGCTTTCTTT.

The rearrangement uses TRBV19 and TRBJ2-7; TRBD1 matches at 9 bases. Per the germline V gene, CDR1 is LNHDA and CDR2 is SQIVND (reference sequence). CDR3 size: 15 residues. The V segment lost 3 bases and the J segment 6 bases; nucleotides outside the gene matches: 9. Here the CDR3 reads CASSITGTGLFEQYF. In nucleotides, the CDR3 is TGTGCCAGTAGTATTACCGGGACAGGGCTCTTCGAGCAGTACTTC.

Written as DNA, the CDR3 is TGTGCCAGCAAGCAGACTAGCGGGAGTCAGGGTGAGCAGTTCTTC. Translated: CASKQTSGSQGEQFF. This rearrangement joins TRBV2 to TRBJ2-1; 12 bases map to TRBD2. Germline V lookup: CDR1 SNHLY, CDR2 FYNNEI. The CDR3 extends over 15 amino acids. The ends lost 7 bases at V and 9 bases at J; junction bases unmatched: 10. The full variable domain, its missing parts supplied by reference TRBV2 and TRBJ2-1, is EPEVTQTPSHQVTQMGQEVILRCVPISNHLYFYWYRQILGQKVEFLVSFYNNEISEKSEIFDDQFSVERPDGSNFTLKIRSTKLEDSAMYFCASKQTSGSQGEQFFGPGTRLTVL.

The chain has TRBV29-1 and TRBJ2-2, with D tentatively TRBD1 (6 bases). The V gene lost 7 bases and the J gene lost 6 bases, with 12 bases spanning the gap. The CDR3 is made up of 12 amino acids. CDR1 SQVTM and CDR2 ANQGSEA come from the germline V gene. CDR3 residues: CSAREGAGELFF. For the CDR3, the DNA is TGCAGCGCGAGAGAGGGGGCCGGGGAGCTGTTTTTT.

The gene calls are TRBV18 and TRBJ1-3; 9 bases agree with TRBD1. CDR3 size: 15 residues. Germline trimming cut 6 bases from V and 2 bases from J; bases unmatched to any gene: 5. Germline V gene data show CDR1 as KGHSH and CDR2 as LQKENI. The CDR3 sequence is CASSSGTGTGNTIYF. The CDR3 DNA follows: TGTGCCAGCTCCTCGGGGACAGGGACTGGAAACACCATATATTTT.

This chain connects TRBV14 to TRBJ2-5, with 8 bases matching TRBD1. The CDR3 has 14 residues. V shed 8 bases, J shed 4 bases, and the junction held 9 bases outside the gene matches. From germline, CDR1 is SGHDN and CDR2 FVKESK. The CDR3 protein is CASGVGQGAETQYF. The CDR3 DNA reads as TGTGCCAGCGGAGTGGGCCAGGGGGCAGAGACCCAGTACTTC.

This clone was seen more than once but under ten times. The chain employs TRBV6-1 and TRBJ2-7, with a tentative D call TRBD2 (6 bases). V was cut by 0 bases and J by 1 base, with 16 bases left in between. The germline V gene has CDR1 MNHNS and CDR2 SASEGT. CDR3 length: 17 residues. CDR3 in DNA: TGTGCCAGCAGTGAAGCGCGGGGCTGGAGCGTTTCCTACGAGCAGTACTTC. Translated, it gives CASSEARGWSVSYEQYF.

The chain uses TRBV7-9 and TRBJ2-3; 9 bases map to TRBD2. V shed 6 bases, J shed 2 bases, and the junction held 6 bases outside the gene matches. The CDR3 runs to 15 residues. Germline CDR1 and CDR2: SEHNR and FQNEAQ (reference sequence). The CDR3, as DNA: TGTGCCAGCAGTCGCAGCGGGGGGAACACAGATACGCAGTATTTT. The encoded protein is CASSRSGGNTDTQYF.

The V gene is TRBV6-1, the J gene TRBJ2-2; 8 nucleotides align to TRBD2. V was pared by 6 bases and J by 1 base, with 1 base of the junction left unmatched. The CDR3 spans 14 residues. The germline CDR1 and CDR2 sequences are MNHNS and SASEGT. DNA of the CDR3: TGTGCCAGCAGCACTAGCGGGAACACCGGGGAGCTGTTTTTT. Translating it yields CASSTSGNTGELFF.

This chain joins TRBV18 and TRBJ1-4; D is possibly TRBD1 (6 bases). CDR1 is KGHSH, CDR2 LQKENI, per germline. V lost 5 bases, J lost 7 bases, and 11 bases lay in between. This CDR3 has 13 residues. The CDR3 DNA is TGTGCCAGCTCAGCCGACAGGTTTGAAAAACTGTTTTTT. Amino acid sequence: CASSADRFEKLFF.

This sequence joins TRBV6-6 and TRBJ1-2; maybe TRBD1 (5 bases). The CDR3 has 14 amino acids. V lost 3 bases, J lost 4 bases, and 12 bases lay in between. Germline V gives CDR1 MNHNY, CDR2 SVGAGI (reference sequence). The CDR3 protein is CASSYEGAAYGYTF. Written as DNA, the CDR3 is TGTGCCAGCAGTTATGAAGGGGCGGCCTATGGCTACACCTTC.

The chain combines TRBV6-1 with TRBJ1-5; 10 nucleotides line up with TRBD1. The germline gives CDR1 MNHNS, CDR2 SASEGT. The CDR3 is made up of 18 amino acids. The V segment lost 1 base and the J segment 2 bases; nucleotides outside the gene matches: 8. CDR3 residues: CASSEVGTGAGGNQPQHF. The DNA for the CDR3 is TGTGCCAGCAGTGAAGTAGGGACAGGGGCGGGGGGCAATCAGCCCCAGCATTTT.

The chain links TRBV2 to TRBJ2-1; TRBD2 aligns across 9 bases. There are 14 residues in the CDR3. Trimming at V came to 6 bases and at J to 7 bases, leaving 7 bases not matched to a gene. Per germline, CDR1 SNHLY and CDR2 FYNNEI. The CDR3: CASSGSGGRNEQFF. DNA for the CDR3: TGTGCCAGCAGCGGGAGCGGGGGGCGGAATGAGCAGTTCTTC.

This chain joins TRBV7-2 and TRBJ2-2; 12 bases map to TRBD2. The CDR3 runs to 16 residues. The trim removed 4 bases at V and 4 bases at J, leaving 4 bases unmatched. From germline, CDR1 is SGHTA and CDR2 FQGNSA. The CDR3 region is CASSSTSGSVTGELFF. CDR3 sequence (DNA): TGTGCCAGCAGCTCGACTAGCGGGAGTGTCACCGGGGAGCTGTTTTTT.